Sequencing of this T cell receptor beta chain was carried out in a study of blood T cell repertoires in COVID-19. Study at large: Samples came from the United States, Italy and Spain, spanning acute and convalescent COVID-19. T cells, B-cell-depleted T cells, or PBMCs supplied cDNA or gDNA.

Germline trimming cut 5 bases from V and 5 bases from J; bases unmatched to any gene: 12. This CDR3 is built from 17 residues. Germline V lookup: CDR1 SGHVS, CDR2 FNYEAQ. As handled by the study authors: Researchers report that nucleated cell counts were estimated from reference gene primer amplification. Clones were sequenced by immunoSEQ multiplex PCR, and TCRdb holds only the in-frame ones, with some missing. The DNA was the basis for D and trimming; V, J and clone size are from that table. This table has 300,000 to 400,000 clones, around 83% appearing once. The V and J genes are TRBV7-6 and TRBJ2-2; 9 bases map to TRBD2. The origin of this receptor is a man aged 25-40 years with active or convalescent COVID-19. Sample: peripheral blood. Here the CDR3 reads CASSPLGLAGNTGELFF. For the CDR3, the DNA is TGTGCCAGCAGCCCTCTGGGGCTAGCGGGGAATACCGGGGAGCTGTTTTTT.